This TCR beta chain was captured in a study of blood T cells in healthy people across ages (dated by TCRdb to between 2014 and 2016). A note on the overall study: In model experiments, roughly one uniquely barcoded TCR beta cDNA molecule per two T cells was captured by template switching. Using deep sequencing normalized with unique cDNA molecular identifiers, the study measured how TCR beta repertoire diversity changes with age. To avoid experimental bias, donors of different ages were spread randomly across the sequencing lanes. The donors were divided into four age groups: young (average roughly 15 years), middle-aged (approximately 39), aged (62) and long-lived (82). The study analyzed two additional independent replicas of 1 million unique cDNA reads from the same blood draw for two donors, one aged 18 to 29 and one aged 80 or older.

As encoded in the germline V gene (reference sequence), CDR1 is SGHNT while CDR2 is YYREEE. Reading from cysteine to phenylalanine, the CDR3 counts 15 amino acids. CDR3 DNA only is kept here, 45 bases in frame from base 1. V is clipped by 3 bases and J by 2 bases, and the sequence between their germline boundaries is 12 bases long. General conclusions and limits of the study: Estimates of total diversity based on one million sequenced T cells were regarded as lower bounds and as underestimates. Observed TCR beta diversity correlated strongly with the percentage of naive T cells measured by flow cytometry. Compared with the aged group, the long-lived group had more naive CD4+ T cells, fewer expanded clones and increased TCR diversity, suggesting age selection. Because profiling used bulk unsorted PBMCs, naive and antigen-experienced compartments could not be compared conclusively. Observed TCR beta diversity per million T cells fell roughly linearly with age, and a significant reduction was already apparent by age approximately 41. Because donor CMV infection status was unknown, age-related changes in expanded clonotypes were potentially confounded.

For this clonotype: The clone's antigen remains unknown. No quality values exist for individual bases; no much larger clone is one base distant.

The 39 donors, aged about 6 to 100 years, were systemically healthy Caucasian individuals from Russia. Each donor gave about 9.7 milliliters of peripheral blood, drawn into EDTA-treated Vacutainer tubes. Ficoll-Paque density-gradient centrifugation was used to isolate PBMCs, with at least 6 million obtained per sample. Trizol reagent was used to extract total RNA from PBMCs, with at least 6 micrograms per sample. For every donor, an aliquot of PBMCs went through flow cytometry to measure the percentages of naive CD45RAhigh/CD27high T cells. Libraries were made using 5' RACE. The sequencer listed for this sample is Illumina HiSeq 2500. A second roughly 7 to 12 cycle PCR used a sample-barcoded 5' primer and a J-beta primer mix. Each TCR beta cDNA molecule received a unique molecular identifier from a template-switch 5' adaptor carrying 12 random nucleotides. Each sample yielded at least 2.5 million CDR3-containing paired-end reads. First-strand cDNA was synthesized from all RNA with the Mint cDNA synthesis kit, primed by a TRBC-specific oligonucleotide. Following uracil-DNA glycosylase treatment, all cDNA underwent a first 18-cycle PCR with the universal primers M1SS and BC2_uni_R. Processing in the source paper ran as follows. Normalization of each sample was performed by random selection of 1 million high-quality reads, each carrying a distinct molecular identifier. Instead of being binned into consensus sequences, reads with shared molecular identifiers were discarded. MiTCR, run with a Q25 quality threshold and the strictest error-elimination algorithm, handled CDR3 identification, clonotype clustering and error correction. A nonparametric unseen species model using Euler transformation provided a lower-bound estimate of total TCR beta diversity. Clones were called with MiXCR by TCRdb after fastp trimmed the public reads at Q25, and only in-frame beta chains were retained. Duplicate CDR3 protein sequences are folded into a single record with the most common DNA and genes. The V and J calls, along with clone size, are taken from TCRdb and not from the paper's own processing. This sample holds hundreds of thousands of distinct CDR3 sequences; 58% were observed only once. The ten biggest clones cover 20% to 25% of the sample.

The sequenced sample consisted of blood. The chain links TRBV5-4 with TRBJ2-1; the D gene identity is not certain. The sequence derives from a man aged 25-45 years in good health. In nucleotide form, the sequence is TGTGCCAGCAGCTCCTCTGCGGTGCCCTACAATGAGCAGTTCTTC. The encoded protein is CASSSSAVPYNEQFF.